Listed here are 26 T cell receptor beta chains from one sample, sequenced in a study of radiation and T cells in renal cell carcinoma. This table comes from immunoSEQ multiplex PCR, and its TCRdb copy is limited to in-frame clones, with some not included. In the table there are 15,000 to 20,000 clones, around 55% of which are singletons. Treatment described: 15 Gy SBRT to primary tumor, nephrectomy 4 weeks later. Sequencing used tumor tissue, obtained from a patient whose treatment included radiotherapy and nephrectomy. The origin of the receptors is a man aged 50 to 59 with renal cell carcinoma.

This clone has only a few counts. Written as DNA, the CDR3 is TGTGCCAGCAGTGATCTCTACAATGAGCAGTTCTTC. Its translation: CASSDLYNEQFF. This chain connects TRBV5-5 to TRBJ2-1; D not certain. The CDR3 spans 12 residues. CDR1 and CDR2 (germline): SGHKS, YYEKEE (reference sequence). Trimming shortened V by 5 bases and J by 3 bases, and 6 bases separated the two germline ends.

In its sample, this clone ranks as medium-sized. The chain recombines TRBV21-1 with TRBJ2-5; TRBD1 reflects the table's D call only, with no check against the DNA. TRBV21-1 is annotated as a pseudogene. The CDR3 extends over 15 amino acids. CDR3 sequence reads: CASSKCRGGTETQYF. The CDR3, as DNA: TGTGCCAGCAGCAAATGTCGTGGGGGCACAGAGACCCAGTACTTC.

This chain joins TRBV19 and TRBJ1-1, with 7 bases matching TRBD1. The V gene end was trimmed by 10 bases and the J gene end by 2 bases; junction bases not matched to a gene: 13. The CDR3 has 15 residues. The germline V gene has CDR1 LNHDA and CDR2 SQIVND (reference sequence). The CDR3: CATLKWAGGNTEAFF. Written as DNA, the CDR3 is TGTGCCACTCTTAAGTGGGCAGGGGGTAACACTGAAGCTTTCTTT.

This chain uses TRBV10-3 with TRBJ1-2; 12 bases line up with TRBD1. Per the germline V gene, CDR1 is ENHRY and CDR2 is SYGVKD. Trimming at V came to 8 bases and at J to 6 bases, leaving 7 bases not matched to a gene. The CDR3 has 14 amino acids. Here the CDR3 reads CAILGTGGRNGYTF. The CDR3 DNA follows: TGTGCCATCTTGGGGACAGGGGGCAGGAATGGCTACACCTTC.

The CDR3 loop reads CASSFTTANEKLFF. The CDR3 region has the DNA TGTGCCAGCAGTTTCACAACGGCTAATGAAAAACTGTTTTTT. The gene calls are TRBV27 and TRBJ1-4; D call uncertain. Looked up from germline, CDR1 is MNHEY and CDR2 is SMNVEV (reference sequence). CDR3 size: 14 residues. Between the trimmed V and J ends, which lost 3 bases and 3 bases, there was a span of 8 bases.

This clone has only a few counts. CDR3 amino acids: CASSLGQGGGNQPQHF. CDR3 bases: TGCGCCAGCAGCTTGGGGCAGGGAGGAGGCAATCAGCCCCAGCATTTT. The rearrangement joins TRBV5-1 to TRBJ1-5; TRBD1 is a possible D gene (5 bases). This CDR3 has 16 amino acids. Trimming shortened V by 0 bases and J by 2 bases, and 12 bases separated the two germline ends. The germline V gene encodes CDR1 SGHRS and CDR2 YFSETQ.

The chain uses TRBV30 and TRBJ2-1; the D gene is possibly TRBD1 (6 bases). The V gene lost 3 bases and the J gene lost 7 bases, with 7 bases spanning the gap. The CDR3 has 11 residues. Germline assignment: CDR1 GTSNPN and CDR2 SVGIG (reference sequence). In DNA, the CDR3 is TGTGCCTGGAGAGGGGGTAATGAGCAGTTCTTC. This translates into CAWRGGNEQFF. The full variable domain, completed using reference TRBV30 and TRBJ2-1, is SQTIHQWPATLVQPVGSPLSLECTVEGTSNPNLYWYRQAAGRGLQLLFYSVGIGQISSEVPQNLSASRPQDRQFILSSKKLLLSDSGFYLCAWRGGNEQFFGPGTRLTVL.

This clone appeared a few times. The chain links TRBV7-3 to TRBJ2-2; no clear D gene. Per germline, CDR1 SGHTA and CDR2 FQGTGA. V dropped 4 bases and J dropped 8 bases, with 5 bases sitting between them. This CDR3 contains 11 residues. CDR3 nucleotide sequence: TGTGCCAGCAGCTACGGAGGGGAGCTGTTTTTT. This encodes CASSYGGELFF. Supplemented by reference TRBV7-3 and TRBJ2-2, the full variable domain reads GAGVSQTPSNKVTEKGKYVELRCDPISGHTALYWYRQSLGQGPEFLIYFQGTGAADDSGLPNDRFFAVRPEGSVSTLKIQRTERGDSAVYLCASSYGGELFFGEGSRLTVL.

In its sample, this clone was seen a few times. CDR3 amino acids: CASSLAGGPIYEQYF. For the CDR3, the DNA is TGCGCCAGCAGCTTGGCGGGAGGGCCTATTTACGAGCAGTACTTC. The chain joins TRBV5-1 to TRBJ2-7, with TRBD2 identical over 8 bases. Germline trimming cut 0 bases from V and 4 bases from J; bases unmatched to any gene: 6. The germline V gene encodes CDR1 SGHRS and CDR2 YFSETQ. There are 15 residues in the CDR3.

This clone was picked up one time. The DNA for the CDR3 is TGTGCCAGCAGCACTGACAGGGGTGTATTCACCGGGGAGCTGTTTTTT. It encodes CASSTDRGVFTGELFF. The chain couples TRBV9 to TRBJ2-2; 8 bases align to TRBD1. The V segment lost 4 bases and the J segment 4 bases; nucleotides outside the gene matches: 9. Germline CDR1 reads SGDLS; CDR2 reads YYNGEE. The CDR3 is made up of 16 amino acids. The whole variable domain, filled in from reference TRBV9 and TRBJ2-2, reads DSGVTQTPKHLITATGQRVTLRCSPRSGDLSVYWYQQSLDQGLQFLIQYYNGEERAKGNILERFSAQQFPDLHSELNLSSLELGDSALYFCASSTDRGVFTGELFFGEGSRLTVL.

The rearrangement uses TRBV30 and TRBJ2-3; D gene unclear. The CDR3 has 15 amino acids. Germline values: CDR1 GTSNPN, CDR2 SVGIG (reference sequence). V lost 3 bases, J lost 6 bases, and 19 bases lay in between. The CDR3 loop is CAWRPPGAIEDTQYF. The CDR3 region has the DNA TGTGCCTGGAGGCCCCCCGGAGCCATCGAGGATACGCAGTATTTT.

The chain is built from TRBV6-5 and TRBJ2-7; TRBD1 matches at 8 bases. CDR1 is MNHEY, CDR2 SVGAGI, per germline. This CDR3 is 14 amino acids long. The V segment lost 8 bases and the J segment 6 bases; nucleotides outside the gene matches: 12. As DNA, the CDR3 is TGTGCCAGCGGTAGGAGGACAGGGTCGGTCGAGCAGTACTTC. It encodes CASGRRTGSVEQYF.

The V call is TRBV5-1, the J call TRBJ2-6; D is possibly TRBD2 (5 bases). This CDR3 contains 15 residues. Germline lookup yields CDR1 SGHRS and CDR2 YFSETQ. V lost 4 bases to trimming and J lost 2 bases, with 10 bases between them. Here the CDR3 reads CASSPGRAGANVLTF. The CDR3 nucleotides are TGCGCCAGCAGCCCGGGAAGGGCTGGGGCCAACGTCCTGACTTTC.

CDR3 sequence: CASSFGSRSSYEQYF. The CDR3 DNA sequence: TGCGCCAGCAGCTTCGGCAGCAGGTCTTCCTACGAGCAGTACTTC. The chain links TRBV5-1 to TRBJ2-7; D not certain. Looked up from germline, CDR1 is SGHRS and CDR2 is YFSETQ. Trimming cost V 2 bases and J 1 base, with 13 bases left between them. CDR3 length: 15 amino acids.

The CDR3 protein is CASSELVRNSNQPQHF. The CDR3 DNA is TGTGCCAGCAGTGAATTGGTAAGAAATAGCAATCAGCCCCAGCATTTT. V usage is TRBV6-1 and J usage is TRBJ1-5; D unresolved. CDR3 length: 16 residues. The germline gives CDR1 MNHNS, CDR2 SASEGT. V lost 2 bases to trimming and J lost 0 bases, with 11 bases between them.

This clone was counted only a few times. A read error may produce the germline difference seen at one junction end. CDR3 sequence reads: CASSLGSFNEQFF. In DNA form, the CDR3 reads TGTGCTAGCAGCTTAGGGTCGTTTAATGAGCAGTTCTTC. The gene calls are TRBV7-7 and TRBJ2-1; no firm D call. From germline, CDR1 is SSHAT and CDR2 FNYEAQ (reference sequence). This CDR3 is built from 13 residues.

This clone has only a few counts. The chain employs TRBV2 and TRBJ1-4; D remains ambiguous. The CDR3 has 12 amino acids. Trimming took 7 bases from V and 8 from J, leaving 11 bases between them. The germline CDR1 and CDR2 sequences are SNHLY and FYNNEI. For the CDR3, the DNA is TGTGCCAGCAACCAAGGTGGGGAAAAACTGTTTTTT. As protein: CASNQGGEKLFF.

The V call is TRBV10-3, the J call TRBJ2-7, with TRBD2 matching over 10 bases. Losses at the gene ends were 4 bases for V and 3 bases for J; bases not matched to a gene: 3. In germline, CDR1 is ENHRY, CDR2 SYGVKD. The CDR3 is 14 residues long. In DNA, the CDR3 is TGTGCCATCAGTGCGGCTAGCGGGGGCTACGAGCAGTACTTC. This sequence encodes CAISAASGGYEQYF.

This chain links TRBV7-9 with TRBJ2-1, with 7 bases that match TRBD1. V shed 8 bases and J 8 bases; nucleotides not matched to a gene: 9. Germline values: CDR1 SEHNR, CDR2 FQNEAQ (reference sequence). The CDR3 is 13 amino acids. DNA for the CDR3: TGTGCCAGCCGACAGGGAATGGGCGATGAGCAGTTCTTC. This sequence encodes CASRQGMGDEQFF.

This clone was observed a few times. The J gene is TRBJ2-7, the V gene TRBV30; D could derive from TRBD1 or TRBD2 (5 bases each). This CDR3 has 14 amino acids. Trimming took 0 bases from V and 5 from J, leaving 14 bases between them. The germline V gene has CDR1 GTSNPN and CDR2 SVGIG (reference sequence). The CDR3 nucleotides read TGTGCCTGGAGTGTTGGGGGAGTTAGACACGAGCAGTACTTC. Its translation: CAWSVGGVRHEQYF.

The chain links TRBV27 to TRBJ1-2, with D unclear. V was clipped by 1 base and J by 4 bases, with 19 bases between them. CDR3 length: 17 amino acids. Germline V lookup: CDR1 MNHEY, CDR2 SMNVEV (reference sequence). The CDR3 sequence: CASSLFGGRSSGYGYTF. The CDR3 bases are TGTGCCAGCAGTTTATTCGGCGGGAGGTCGTCGGGCTATGGCTACACCTTC.

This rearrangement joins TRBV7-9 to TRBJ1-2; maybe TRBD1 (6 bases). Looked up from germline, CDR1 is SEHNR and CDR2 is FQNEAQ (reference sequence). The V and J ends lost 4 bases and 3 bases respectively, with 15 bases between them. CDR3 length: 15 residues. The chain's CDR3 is CASSYPTGIYYGYTF. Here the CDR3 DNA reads TGTGCCAGCAGCTATCCCACAGGGATTTACTATGGCTACACCTTC.

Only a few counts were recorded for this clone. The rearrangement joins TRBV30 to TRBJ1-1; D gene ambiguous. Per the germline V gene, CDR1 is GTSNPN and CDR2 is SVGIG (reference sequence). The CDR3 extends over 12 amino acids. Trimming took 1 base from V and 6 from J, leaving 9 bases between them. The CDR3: CAWSGGGSEAFF. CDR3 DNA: TGTGCCTGGAGTGGAGGCGGGTCTGAAGCTTTCTTT.

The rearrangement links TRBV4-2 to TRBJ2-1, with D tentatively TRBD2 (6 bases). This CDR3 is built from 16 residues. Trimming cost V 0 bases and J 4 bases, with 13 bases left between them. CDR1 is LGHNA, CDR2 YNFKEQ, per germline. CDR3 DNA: TGTGCCAGCAGCCAAGAGGAAGGAGGGCCGTACAATGAGCAGTTCTTC. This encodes CASSQEEGGPYNEQFF.

This chain's CDR3 is CASSKVAPSEQFF. The CDR3 nucleotides read TGTGCCAGCAGCAAAGTGGCGCCTAGTGAGCAGTTCTTC. This chain links TRBV21-1 with TRBJ2-1; TRBD2 is the table's D call, not checked against the DNA. TRBV21-1 is a known pseudogene. This CDR3 spans 13 amino acids.

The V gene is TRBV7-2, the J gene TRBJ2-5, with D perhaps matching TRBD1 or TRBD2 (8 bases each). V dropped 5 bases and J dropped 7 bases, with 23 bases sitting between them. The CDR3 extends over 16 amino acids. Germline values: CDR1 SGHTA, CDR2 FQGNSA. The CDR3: CASSRGGTGTTRTQYF. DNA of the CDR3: TGTGCCAGCAGCCGCGGGGGGACAGGTACGACTCGGACCCAGTACTTC.